This T cell receptor beta chain was profiled in a study of identical twins. TCRdb used MiXCR to reprocess the 5' RACE reads, holding one entry per CDR3 protein. The table has about 570,000 distinct CDR3 sequences, nearly 10% seen once; the top ten hold roughly 3.2%. The V and J ends lost 7 bases and 4 bases, in that order; junction bases with no gene match: 17. The CDR3 consists of 17 residues. CDR1 and CDR2 from the germline V gene are DFQATT and SNEGSKA (reference sequence). The data were also submitted as part of a second study, on yellow fever vaccine responses in identical twins.

The V and J genes are TRBV20-1 and TRBJ2-3; 10 bases line up with TRBD2. Sequenced: PBMCs. This receptor was taken from a woman in her late teens or twenties in good health. The CDR3 here is CSVRGPSGSHQSDTQYF. The CDR3 DNA reads TGCAGTGTCAGGGGGCCTAGCGGGAGTCATCAGTCAGATACGCAGTATTTT.